The clone carrying this T cell receptor (beta chain) appeared many times. Its antigen remains unknown. The data belong to a study of T cells in Graves' hyperthyroidism and ophthalmopathy. Study in general: Sampling of peripheral blood happened at initial diagnosis, prior to any treatment.

Amplification of TCR beta CDR3 regions was performed using RNA transcripts as template. HTBI primers were the set used in a first-round RT-PCR of the TCR CDR3. TCRdb re-called the multiplex PCR reads through MiXCR, storing one row per CDR3 protein. The sample consists of 250,000 or so distinct CDR3 sequences, nearly 15% of them appearing once. Study-wide points: Within blood appeared most thyroid clonotypes that had expanded above 0.001. Ophthalmopathy cases were set apart from stable hyperthyroidism by a 13 V-J model.

V was trimmed by 0 bases and J by 7 bases, leaving 19 bases between them. Germline loops: CDR1 LNHNV, CDR2 YYDKDF (reference sequence). This CDR3 region has 17 residues. The receptor comes from a woman aged 50 to 65 with Graves' hyperthyroidism that later progressed to Graves' ophthalmopathy. Sequenced material: blood. The gene calls are TRBV15 and TRBJ2-1, with a weak D call TRBD2 (5 bases). DNA for the CDR3: TGTGCCACCAGCAGAGATGGGGAAGGGAGCTGGTTGAATGAGCAGTTCTTC. Protein: CATSRDGEGSWLNEQFF.